This T cell receptor (beta chain) was recovered during a study of response to subunit inactivated influenza vaccine. Study-wide results and caveats: That few new T cells are recruited by each seasonal influenza vaccination was the authors' suggestion.

There are 18 residues in the CDR3. Germline trimming cut 2 bases from V and 2 bases from J; bases unmatched to any gene: 13. Germline V gene lookup returns CDR1 KGHDR and CDR2 SFDVKD. TCRdb analysed the RT-PCR reads with MiXCR anew, one entry per CDR3 protein. The data show over 450,000 distinct CDR3 sequences, over 10% seen once. This clonotype was counted ten times or more. Its antigen is as yet unknown. The sequencing here drew on PBMCs from blood, taken more than 35 days after vaccination. V is TRBV24-1 and J is TRBJ2-5, with 7 positions matching TRBD2. This sequence originates from a man aged 50 to 60 who received an inactivated influenza vaccine. The CDR3 nucleotides are TGTGCCACCAGTGATTCGAAGGACGCTAGCGGAATACAAGAGACCCAGTACTTC. It yields the protein CATSDSKDASGIQETQYF.